One and the same sample provided the 27 T cell receptor beta chains below, sequenced in a study of shared clonotypes between healthy human individuals. Some clones are missing from TCRdb's copy, which holds only in-frame ones; the method was immunoSEQ multiplex PCR. The data contain 950,000 to 1,200,000 clones, 60% to 85% of them singletons. The material sequenced was memory CD4+ T cells from PBMCs. Indicated subset: CD45RA-negative fraction. Source of these receptors: a man between 18 and 35 years old in good health. Some clones in this sample may be carry-over from other donors' samples.

The genes are TRBV4-2 and TRBJ2-1, with 10 bases that match TRBD2. Germline V gene sequence: CDR1 LGHNA, CDR2 YNFKEQ. The CDR3 runs 15 residues. The trim removed 4 bases at V and 2 bases at J, leaving 2 bases unmatched. CDR3 coding DNA: TGTGCCAGCAGCCTTAGCGGGGGGACCTACAATGAGCAGTTCTTC. It encodes CASSLSGGTYNEQFF.

This clone was detected a few times. The V gene is TRBV7-2, the J gene TRBJ2-7, with D maybe TRBD1 (5 bases). The V end lost 3 bases, the J end lost 4 bases, and 13 bases lay between the germline ends. Germline CDR1 and CDR2: SGHTA and FQGNSA. The CDR3 spans 14 residues. CDR3 nucleotides: TGTGCCAGCAGCTTGTCCAGGGATTGGTACGAGCAGTACTTC. Protein sequence: CASSLSRDWYEQYF.

The chain joins TRBV19 to TRBJ2-1; D unresolved. The V end lost 2 bases, the J end lost 10 bases, and 12 bases lay between the germline ends. This CDR3 is 13 amino acids long. In germline, CDR1 is LNHDA, CDR2 SQIVND (reference sequence). CDR3 nucleotides: TGTGCCAGTAGTATACCCCCCTTTGTCGAGCAGTTCTTC. This gives the protein CASSIPPFVEQFF.

This clone was seen repeatedly, ten times or more. CDR3 DNA sequence: TGTGCCAGCACCTCTGGGCTACCGCGCTCTGGAAACACCATATATTTT. Protein: CASTSGLPRSGNTIYF. This rearrangement joins TRBV5-6 to TRBJ1-3; no firm D call. The germline gives CDR1 SGHDT, CDR2 YYEEEE. The CDR3 covers 16 residues. Trimming shortened V by 6 bases and J by 0 bases, and 16 bases separated the two germline ends. Full variable domain (rest looked up from reference TRBV5-6 and TRBJ1-3): DAGVTQSPTHLIKTRGQQVTLRCSPKSGHDTVSWYQQALGQGPQFIFQYYEEEERQRGNFPDRFSGHQFPNYSSELNVNALLLGDSALYLCASTSGLPRSGNTIYFGEGSWLTVV.

CDR3 protein: CASSLAAGAVGEKLFF. The CDR3 DNA is TGTGCCAGCAGCTTAGCGGCAGGGGCAGTGGGGGAAAAACTGTTTTTT. The chain uses TRBV7-6 and TRBJ1-4, with a weak D call TRBD1 (6 bases). CDR1 is SGHVS and CDR2 is FNYEAQ in the germline V gene. This CDR3 has 16 amino acids. The V and J ends lost 0 bases and 8 bases respectively, with 16 bases between them.

This clone has a single count. V and J are TRBV25-1 and TRBJ2-1; D is undetermined. V gave up 3 bases and J gave up 1 base, with 13 bases separating them. The CDR3 totals 16 residues. Per germline, CDR1 MGHDK and CDR2 SYGVNS. Written as DNA, the CDR3 is TGTGCCAGCAGTGATTCCGGTAGTCGGTCCTACAATGAGCAGTTCTTC. Its protein is CASSDSGSRSYNEQFF. The full variable domain, with the rest looked up from reference TRBV25-1 and TRBJ2-1, is EADIYQTPRYLVIGTGKKITLECSQTMGHDKMYWYQQDPGMELHLIHYSYGVNSTEKGDLSSESTVSRIRTEHFPLTLESARPSHTSQYLCASSDSGSRSYNEQFFGPGTRLTVL.

The chain joins TRBV5-1 to TRBJ2-7; 8 bases are a match to TRBD2. CDR1 and CDR2 from the germline V gene are SGHRS and YFSETQ. The CDR3 has 14 amino acids. V lost 0 bases and J lost 5; bases outside the gene matches: 4. In DNA, the CDR3 is TGCGCCAGCAGCTTGGAGCGGGAGAGGGACGAGCAGTACTTC. Translating gives CASSLERERDEQYF.

The chain uses TRBV5-1 and TRBJ2-5; D might be TRBD1 or TRBD2, each matching 5 bases. Germline V lookup: CDR1 SGHRS, CDR2 YFSETQ. V dropped 8 bases and J dropped 3 bases, with 17 bases sitting between them. The CDR3 consists of 14 residues. The CDR3 bases are TGCGCCAGTGGGGGTGGGAGTCTGGAAGAGACCCAGTACTTC. Protein: CASGGGSLEETQYF.

With respect to this clone: A much larger clone lies a single base off, so this may be a read error. This CDR3 is also generated by other DNA sequences in the sample. V and J are TRBV11-2 and TRBJ2-1; D could derive from TRBD1 or TRBD2 (5 bases each). Germline V lookup: CDR1 SGHAT, CDR2 FQNNGV. The CDR3 runs to 18 residues. For the CDR3, the DNA is TGTGCTAGCAGCCGGGGCGGACTTTTCTTCCTTCGGGGCAATGAGCAGTTCTTC. Amino acids: CASSRGGLFFLRGNEQFF.

The genes are TRBV10-3 and TRBJ2-1, with D unclear. This CDR3 contains 15 residues. The germline V gene encodes CDR1 ENHRY and CDR2 SYGVKD. The V end lost 3 bases, the J end lost 0 bases, and 9 bases lay between the germline ends. As DNA, the CDR3 is TGTGCCATCAGTGAACCGGTAGGCTCCTACAATGAGCAGTTCTTC. The encoded protein is CAISEPVGSYNEQFF.

V and J are TRBV28 and TRBJ1-1; D uncertain. Germline-derived CDR1 and CDR2 are MDHEN and SYDVKM. Trimming left V 5 bases short and J 0 bases short, with 7 bases between. This CDR3 has 13 amino acids. CDR3 sequence reads: CASSNTLNTEAFF. The CDR3 DNA is TGTGCCAGCAGTAACACCTTGAACACTGAAGCTTTCTTT.

In its sample, this clone was seen once. The J gene is TRBJ1-3, the V gene TRBV18, with D possibly matching TRBD1 (6 bases). Germline assignment: CDR1 KGHSH and CDR2 LQKENI. V lost 4 bases to trimming and J lost 4 bases, with 14 bases between them. The CDR3 is made up of 15 amino acids. The CDR3 sequence: CASSQTGNRGNTIYF. In DNA form, the CDR3 reads TGTGCCAGCTCACAAACAGGGAATCGAGGAAACACCATATATTTT.

The chain links TRBV2 to TRBJ1-5; D gene ambiguous. The CDR3 loop spans 14 amino acids. Trimming left V 4 bases short and J 0 bases short, with 7 bases between. Germline V gene lookup returns CDR1 SNHLY and CDR2 FYNNEI. CDR3 protein: CASSGEYSNQPQHF. For the CDR3, the DNA is TGTGCCAGCAGTGGGGAGTATAGCAATCAGCCCCAGCATTTT.

This clone was recorded a few times. This rearrangement joins TRBV5-1 to TRBJ2-3; D perhaps matches TRBD2 (6 bases). The V and J ends lost 4 bases and 3 bases respectively, with 15 bases between them. The CDR3 runs to 15 residues. The V gene's germline CDR1 is SGHRS and CDR2 YFSETQ. CDR3 DNA: TGCGCCAGCAGCCTTAATATGGAGGGAACAGATACGCAGTATTTT. The encoded protein is CASSLNMEGTDTQYF.

This chain connects TRBV11-1 to TRBJ1-2; possibly TRBD1 for D (6 bases). Germline-derived CDR1 and CDR2 are SGHAT and FQDESV (reference sequence). The V and J ends lost 5 bases and 4 bases respectively, with 17 bases between them. The length of the CDR3 is 15 residues. CDR3 DNA: TGTGCCAGCAGCCAAAGGCTGGAAGGGGGCTATGGCTACACCTTC. Protein: CASSQRLEGGYGYTF.

The chain is built from TRBV19 and TRBJ2-7; 10 bases map to TRBD2. Germline-derived CDR1 and CDR2 are LNHDA and SQIVND (reference sequence). The CDR3 has 14 amino acids. J lost 3 bases, V lost 5 bases, and 4 bases had no gene match. CDR3 residues: CASSDPSGSYEQYF. In DNA form, the CDR3 reads TGTGCCAGTAGTGACCCTAGCGGGAGCTACGAGCAGTACTTC.

V gene TRBV14 combines with J gene TRBJ2-1, with a possible D match to TRBD1 (6 bases). Germline CDR1 reads SGHDN; CDR2 reads FVKESK. The CDR3 is 16 residues long. Deletions cut 3 bases from V and 2 bases from J, with 14 bases between. This chain's CDR3 is CASSQLQGIAYNEQFF. CDR3 nucleotides: TGTGCCAGCAGCCAGTTACAGGGAATTGCCTACAATGAGCAGTTCTTC.

The chain joins TRBV27 to TRBJ2-3; D remains ambiguous. This CDR3 has 15 amino acids. V lost 5 bases to trimming and J lost 3 bases, with 15 bases between them. Looked up from germline, CDR1 is MNHEY and CDR2 is SMNVEV (reference sequence). The CDR3 reads CASSLLRYGTDTQYF. In nucleotides, the CDR3 is TGTGCCAGCAGTCTACTTAGATACGGTACAGATACGCAGTATTTT.

The chain recombines TRBV7-3 with TRBJ2-5; D is unresolved. The CDR3 loop spans 14 amino acids. Deletions cut 0 bases from V and 1 base from J, with 6 bases between. Per germline, CDR1 SGHTA and CDR2 FQGTGA. As DNA, the CDR3 is TGTGCCAGCAGCTTAACCCCCGCCCAAGAGACCCAGTACTTC. It yields the protein CASSLTPAQETQYF.

In its sample, this clone was seen a few times. The chain employs TRBV25-1 and TRBJ1-5; D is unclear. V was pared by 4 bases and J by 2 bases, with 6 bases between. Germline V gene sequence: CDR1 MGHDK, CDR2 SYGVNS. This CDR3 is 13 amino acids long. CDR3 DNA sequence: TGTGCCAGCAGTGTCGGGGGCAATCAGCCCCAGCATTTT. Its translation is CASSVGGNQPQHF.

The chain uses TRBV19 and TRBJ2-5; D is unresolved. In germline, CDR1 is LNHDA, CDR2 SQIVND (reference sequence). This CDR3 has 13 amino acids. V dropped 5 bases and J dropped 5 bases, with 12 bases sitting between them. CDR3 in DNA: TGTGCCAGTAGTCGCGAGTTCGAGGAGACCCAGTACTTC. Translated: CASSREFEETQYF. The full variable domain, with the rest looked up from reference TRBV19 and TRBJ2-5, is DGGITQSPKYLFRKEGQNVTLSCEQNLNHDAMYWYRQDPGQGLRLIYYSQIVNDFQKGDIAEGYSVSREKKESFPLTVTSAQKNPTAFYLCASSREFEETQYFGPGTRLLVL.

The chain carries TRBV29-1 and TRBJ2-5; maybe TRBD2 (6 bases). The CDR3 totals 12 residues. Germline CDR1 is SQVTM and CDR2 is ANQGSEA. The V gene lost 7 bases and the J gene lost 5 bases, with 14 bases spanning the gap. The CDR3 DNA reads TGCAGCGCCGGAGGGAGTGGCGAGACCCAGTACTTC. Its translation is CSAGGSGETQYF. The full variable domain, completed using reference TRBV29-1 and TRBJ2-5, is SAVISQKPSRDICQRGTSLTIQCQVDSQVTMMFWYRQQPGQSLTLIATANQGSEATYESGFVIDKFPISRPNLTFSTLTVSNMSPEDSSIYLCSAGGSGETQYFGPGTRLLVL.

This clone was found a few times. The gene calls are TRBV2 and TRBJ2-5; D is unclear. Germline V gene sequence: CDR1 SNHLY, CDR2 FYNNEI. Trimming cost V 5 bases and J 4 bases, with 17 bases left between them. This CDR3 is built from 15 residues. In DNA, the CDR3 is TGTGCCAGCAGTAGTTCTCCCGCGAGGATAGAGACCCAGTACTTC. Translated, it gives CASSSSPARIETQYF.

V gene TRBV9 combines with J gene TRBJ1-1, with a weak D call TRBD1 (5 bases). The CDR3 sequence is 14 residues long. CDR1 is SGDLS and CDR2 is YYNGEE in the germline V gene. V was shortened by 5 bases and J by 6 bases, with 17 bases between the two germline ends. Here the CDR3 reads CASSSTARGAEAFF. The CDR3 DNA is TGTGCCAGCAGTTCGACGGCGCGGGGCGCTGAAGCTTTCTTT.

Points on this clone: Being one base from a much bigger clone, this may be a read error. Other nucleotide sequences in the sample specify the same CDR3. The chain has TRBV30 and TRBJ1-4; the D gene is possibly TRBD1 (5 bases). CDR1 and CDR2 from the germline V gene are GTSNPN and SVGIG (reference sequence). The CDR3 extends over 13 amino acids. CDR3 bases: TGTGCCTGGAGTTTGTGGGGCGTTGAAAAACTGTTCTTT. It is translated as CAWSLWGVEKLFF.

The chain couples TRBV29-1 to TRBJ2-7; no clear D gene. The V end was cut by 7 bases, the J end by 3 bases, with 10 bases between. The V gene's germline CDR1 is SQVTM and CDR2 ANQGSEA. This CDR3 spans 11 amino acids. CDR3 coding DNA: TGCAGCGCCACAAGGAGCTACGAGCAGTACTTC. Residues: CSATRSYEQYF.

This clone was observed a handful of times. The chain links TRBV7-3 to TRBJ2-5; a possible D gene is TRBD1 (6 bases). V lost 1 base and J lost 7, with 13 bases in between. CDR1 and CDR2 (germline): SGHTA, FQGTGA. The CDR3 consists of 14 residues. The CDR3 sequence: CASSLNGGPGTQYF. DNA of the CDR3: TGTGCCAGCAGCTTAAATGGGGGCCCCGGGACCCAGTACTTC.